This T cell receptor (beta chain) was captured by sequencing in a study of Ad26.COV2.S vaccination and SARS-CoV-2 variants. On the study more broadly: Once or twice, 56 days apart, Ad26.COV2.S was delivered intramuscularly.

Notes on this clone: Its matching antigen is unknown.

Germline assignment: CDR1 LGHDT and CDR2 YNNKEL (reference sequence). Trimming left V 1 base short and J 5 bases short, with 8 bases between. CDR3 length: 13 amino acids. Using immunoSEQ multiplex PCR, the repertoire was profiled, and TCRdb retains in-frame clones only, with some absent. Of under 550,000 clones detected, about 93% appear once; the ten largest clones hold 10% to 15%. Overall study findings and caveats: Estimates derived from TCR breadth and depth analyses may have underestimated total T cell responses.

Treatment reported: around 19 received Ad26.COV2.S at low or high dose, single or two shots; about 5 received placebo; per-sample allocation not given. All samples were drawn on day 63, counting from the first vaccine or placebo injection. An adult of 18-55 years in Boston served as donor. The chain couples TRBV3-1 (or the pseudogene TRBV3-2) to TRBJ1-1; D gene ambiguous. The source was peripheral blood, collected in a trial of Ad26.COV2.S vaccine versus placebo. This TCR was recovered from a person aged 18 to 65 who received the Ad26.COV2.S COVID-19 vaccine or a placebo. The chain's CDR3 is CASSQGVWTEAFF. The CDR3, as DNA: TGTGCCAGCAGCCAAGGGGTTTGGACTGAAGCTTTCTTT.